The table lists the clone carrying this T cell receptor beta chain with many counts. It was with unique molecular identifiers that the TCRbeta library was prepared. TCRdb re-called the PCR reads through MiXCR, storing one row per CDR3 protein. The repertoire includes 60,000 to 70,000 distinct CDR3 sequences, approximately 5% of them detected once, and 15% to 20% sits in the top ten. This CDR3 contains 9 residues. Between the trimmed V and J ends, which lost 6 bases and 7 bases, there was a span of 6 bases. Germline V CDR1 and CDR2: DFQATT, SNEGSKA (reference sequence). This sample is drawn from a study of T-cell reconstitution after alpha-beta-depleted transplantation in children.

This rearrangement joins TRBV20-1 to TRBJ1-2; D not certain. Sequenced material: PBMCs, mostly from graft donor cells, taken 180 days after TCRalphabeta/CD19-depleted stem cell transplant. The sequence derives from a boy less than two years old who had a stem cell transplant for acute myeloid leukemia, so the T cells may come from the graft donor. The CDR3 nucleotides read TGCAGTGCCATCCCTGGCTACACCTTC. Residues: CSAIPGYTF.